This entry describes one T cell receptor beta chain. This record belongs to a study of shared clonotypes between healthy human individuals. Naive CD8 populations comprised CD45RO-negative cells positively selected for CCR7, excluding terminally differentiated effector memory CD45RA+ cells. All donors qualified as healthy HIV-negative adults and had experienced no recent acute infections or vaccinations. Profiling relied on immunoSEQ multiplex PCR, and the TCRdb table lists in-frame clones only, not all of them. The sample yields roughly 770,000 clones, about 96% seen once. CDR1 MDHEN and CDR2 SYDVKM come from the germline V gene. V was cut by 8 bases and J by 1 base, with 6 bases left in between. This CDR3 spans 11 amino acids.

V and J are TRBV28 and TRBJ2-7; no definite D call. Material for sequencing was naive CD8+ T cells sorted from blood. The receptor was derived from a man aged 25-45 years in good health. Written as DNA, the CDR3 is TGTGCCAGCCGGTTATCCTACGAGCAGTACTTC. The encoded protein is CASRLSYEQYF.